The following is a T cell receptor beta chain sequence with its context. The antigen remains unidentified. The germline CDR1 and CDR2 sequences are SGHTA and FQGNSA. J lost 9 bases, V lost 0 bases, and 7 bases had no gene match. The CDR3 loop spans 15 amino acids. The data stem from a study of beta chain features in type 1 diabetes. Across the study: Over 85,000,000 sorted cells were examined across all samples. Findings and caveats of the study: Because the template was cDNA, high-expressing cells might be over-represented. TCRB CDR3s were moderately but significantly shorter in Type 1 diabetes patients in all four CD4+ subsets.

Sorted populations all had greater than 98% purity. Isolated RNA was reverse transcribed in full, so expressed TCRB transcripts were sequenced. Profiled with immunoSEQ multiplex PCR; TCRdb holds only in-frame clones, not every one. The table shows under 850,000 clones, with 13% occurring only once. The specimen was naive CD4+ T cells from blood. The chain joins TRBV7-2 to TRBJ2-1; TRBD1 agrees at 8 bases. The clonotype originates from a man aged 18 to 29 with type 1 diabetes. The CDR3 DNA sequence: TGTGCCAGCAGCTTAGCAACGTCAGGGGGCATTGAGCAGTTCTTC. Its protein is CASSLATSGGIEQFF.